The T cell receptor beta chain described here comes from a study of early T cells in non-severe SARS-CoV-2 infection. Study-level background: The sequenced material was bulk RNA from unsorted whole blood, and its chains were unpaired. General study results and limits: VDJdb matches were skewed toward anti-spike CD8 T cell responses.

Comment on this clonotype: What it binds is not known.

The CDR3 length is 15 residues. V lost 3 bases and J lost 6, with 15 bases in between. The TCR library protocol was used to attach unique molecular identifiers. These identifiers were attached to individual cDNA molecules. A single record per CDR3 protein comes from TCRdb applying MiXCR to the 5' RACE reads. The table has 75,000 to 90,000 distinct CDR3 sequences, about 10% seen once. This rearrangement joins TRBV12-3 or TRBV12-4 to TRBJ2-1, with D maybe TRBD2 (5 bases). This sequence was found in an adult who was a healthcare worker with PCR-confirmed SARS-CoV-2 infection or an uninfected control (not recorded which). The sequencing here drew on whole blood, taken at baseline. The CDR3 nucleotides are TGTGCCAGCAGTTTGGGTCTAGCAAGGGTCAATGAGCAGTTCTTC. Translation: CASSLGLARVNEQFF.